Presented here are 23 T cell receptor beta chains from one specimen sequenced in a study of blood T cell repertoires in COVID-19. Some clones are missing from TCRdb's copy, which holds only in-frame ones; the method was immunoSEQ multiplex PCR. The sample yields roughly 190,000 clones, roughly four fifths seen once. The specimen was peripheral blood. The receptors come from a human donor with acute or convalescent COVID-19. The donor label of this sample is uncertain.

CDR3 DNA: TGTGCCAGCACCCTCACTCTTGAGTATGGCTACACCTTC. This codes for CASTLTLEYGYTF. V and J are TRBV12-3 or TRBV12-4 and TRBJ1-2; no reliable D call. V shed 7 bases and J shed 5 bases, with 14 bases lying between them. The CDR3 is 13 amino acids.

The chain couples TRBV30 to TRBJ2-3; 11 nucleotides agree with TRBD1. This CDR3 comprises 16 residues. The V gene's germline CDR1 is GTSNPN and CDR2 SVGIG (reference sequence). J lost 3 bases, V lost 4 bases, and 9 bases had no gene match. CDR3 amino acids: CAWTGGGTGGTDTQYF. CDR3 nucleotides: TGTGCCTGGACCGGGGGTGGGACAGGGGGGACAGATACGCAGTATTTT. Variable domain in full (rest from reference TRBV30 and TRBJ2-3): SQTIHQWPATLVQPVGSPLSLECTVEGTSNPNLYWYRQAAGRGLQLLFYSVGIGQISSEVPQNLSASRPQDRQFILSSKKLLLSDSGFYLCAWTGGGTGGTDTQYFGPGTRLTVL.

The chain joins TRBV6-5 to TRBJ2-5, with D uncertain. This CDR3 is built from 14 residues. V was shortened by 4 bases and J by 0 bases, with 9 bases between the two germline ends. Germline values: CDR1 MNHEY, CDR2 SVGAGI. CDR3 region: CASSSTWYQETQYF. DNA of the CDR3: TGTGCCAGCAGTTCGACTTGGTACCAAGAGACCCAGTACTTC.

The chain joins TRBV7-2 to TRBJ1-1; 9 bases map to TRBD1. The CDR3 loop spans 15 amino acids. CDR1 is SGHTA and CDR2 is FQGNSA in the germline V gene. V gave up 2 bases and J gave up 4 bases; unmatched junction bases: 5. The CDR3 DNA reads as TGTGCCAGCAGCTTACCCATGACAGGGGGCACTGAAGCTTTCTTT. Protein product: CASSLPMTGGTEAFF.

This CDR3 is CASSLGAAGANVLTF. Written as DNA, the CDR3 is TGCGCCAGCAGCTTAGGGGCTGCTGGGGCCAACGTCCTGACTTTC. The J gene is TRBJ2-6, the V gene TRBV5-1; maybe TRBD1 (5 bases). CDR1 is SGHRS, CDR2 YFSETQ, per germline. The V gene lost 2 bases and the J gene lost 2 bases, with 8 bases spanning the gap. This CDR3 comprises 15 residues.

V and J are TRBV30 and TRBJ1-2; 10 bases are shared with TRBD1. The germline V gene has CDR1 GTSNPN and CDR2 SVGIG (reference sequence). The CDR3 is 13 residues long. Here the CDR3 reads CSTRDRGREGYTF. The CDR3 nucleotides read TGTTCGACCCGGGACAGGGGTAGGGAGGGCTACACCTTC.

J is TRBJ2-7 and V is TRBV5-1; 8 bases are a match to TRBD2. Germline lookup yields CDR1 SGHRS and CDR2 YFSETQ. The length of the CDR3 is 12 residues. Unmatched junction bases numbered 4, after V lost 7 bases and J lost 4 bases. Here the CDR3 reads CASRGGKYEQYF. CDR3 DNA sequence: TGCGCCAGCCGCGGGGGGAAATACGAGCAGTACTTC.

The rearrangement links TRBV30 to TRBJ1-5, with D maybe TRBD1 (6 bases). From germline, CDR1 is GTSNPN and CDR2 SVGIG (reference sequence). Trimming pared 0 bases from V and 5 bases from J, leaving 11 bases between. The CDR3 contains 14 residues. The CDR3 sequence is CAWSVYGGDQPQHF. CDR3 bases: TGTGCCTGGAGTGTATATGGGGGCGATCAGCCCCAGCATTTT.

The V and J genes are TRBV12-3 or TRBV12-4 and TRBJ1-1; D gene ambiguous. CDR3 length: 11 residues. V shed 2 bases and J shed 8 bases, with 6 bases lying between them. The CDR3 reads CASSLREEAFF. CDR3 in DNA: TGTGCCAGCAGTTTAAGAGAAGAAGCTTTCTTT.

The V call is TRBV5-1, the J call TRBJ2-5; 8 bases are shared with TRBD2. From germline, CDR1 is SGHRS and CDR2 YFSETQ. Trimming at V came to 0 bases and at J to 3 bases, leaving 4 bases not matched to a gene. This CDR3 has 15 amino acids. This CDR3 is CASSLVAGREETQYF. The CDR3 nucleotides read TGCGCCAGCAGCTTGGTAGCGGGGAGGGAAGAGACCCAGTACTTC.

The chain employs TRBV30 and TRBJ2-3, with a tentative D call TRBD2 (5 bases). Germline assignment: CDR1 GTSNPN and CDR2 SVGIG (reference sequence). Trimming stripped 3 bases from V and 5 bases from J, with 6 bases between. The CDR3 consists of 11 residues. CDR3 residues: CAWRGVDTQYF. The CDR3, as DNA: TGTGCCTGGAGGGGAGTAGATACGCAGTATTTT. The variable domain in full, completed from reference TRBV30 and TRBJ2-3, reads SQTIHQWPATLVQPVGSPLSLECTVEGTSNPNLYWYRQAAGRGLQLLFYSVGIGQISSEVPQNLSASRPQDRQFILSSKKLLLSDSGFYLCAWRGVDTQYFGPGTRLTVL.

This clone appeared a few times. The rearrangement links TRBV19 to TRBJ2-7; 11 bases map to TRBD1. The germline V gene has CDR1 LNHDA and CDR2 SQIVND (reference sequence). The CDR3 length is 13 residues. V shed 7 bases and J 3 bases; nucleotides not matched to a gene: 2. CDR3 nucleotide sequence: TGTGCCAGTATGGGACAGGGGGGCTACGAGCAGTACTTC. Translating it yields CASMGQGGYEQYF.

V gene TRBV6-4 combines with J gene TRBJ2-3; 10 nucleotides align to TRBD1. The V and J ends lost 4 bases and 1 base, in that order; junction bases with no gene match: 5. This CDR3 has 16 residues. CDR1 is MRHNA and CDR2 is SNTAGT in the germline V gene. CDR3 loop: CASSARDRGGTDTQYF. As DNA, the CDR3 is TGTGCCAGCAGTGCCCGGGACAGGGGCGGCACAGATACGCAGTATTTT.

This clone was detected a few times. The chain uses TRBV7-2 and TRBJ1-1, with 7 bases lining up with TRBD1. The V and J ends lost 0 bases and 2 bases, in that order; junction bases with no gene match: 6. The length of the CDR3 is 16 residues. Germline V gene lookup returns CDR1 SGHTA and CDR2 FQGNSA. This chain's CDR3 is CASSLAPGQVNTEAFF. CDR3 DNA: TGTGCCAGCAGCTTAGCCCCAGGACAGGTTAACACTGAAGCTTTCTTT. The full variable domain, in which reference TRBV7-2 and TRBJ1-1 provide the parts outside the CDR3, is GAGVSQSPSNKVTEKGKDVELRCDPISGHTALYWYRQSLGQGLEFLIYFQGNSAPDKSGLPSDRFSAERTGGSVSTLTIQRTQQEDSAVYLCASSLAPGQVNTEAFFGQGTRLTVV.

The chain uses TRBV23-1 and TRBJ1-2, with D perhaps TRBD1 (6 bases). TRBV23-1 is filed as an ORF, its function uncertain. The CDR3 sequence is 14 residues long. The V gene lost 9 bases and the J gene lost 8 bases, with 22 bases spanning the gap. CDR3 in amino acids: CARPGASRYCGYTF. The CDR3 region has the DNA TGCGCCAGGCCAGGGGCCTCCCGGTATTGCGGCTACACCTTC.

V gene TRBV5-1 combines with J gene TRBJ1-6, with D unresolved. Trimming pared 0 bases from V and 6 bases from J, leaving 10 bases between. CDR3 size: 15 residues. CDR1 SGHRS and CDR2 YFSETQ come from the germline V gene. In DNA, the CDR3 is TGCGCCAGCAGCTTGGCTCCGGGTACTAATTCACCCCTCCACTTT. This encodes CASSLAPGTNSPLHF.

V usage is TRBV5-1 and J usage is TRBJ2-1; TRBD2 aligns across 14 bases. Losses at the gene ends were 5 bases for V and 2 bases for J; bases not matched to a gene: 6. This CDR3 has 17 amino acids. CDR1 is SGHRS and CDR2 is YFSETQ in the germline V gene. The CDR3 DNA is TGCGCCAGCAGGATCGGACTAGCGGGAGGTACCTACAATGAGCAGTTCTTC. It specifies CASRIGLAGGTYNEQFF.

This clone was seen just once. The chain couples TRBV2 to TRBJ1-3; 10 nucleotides agree with TRBD1. The CDR3 extends over 15 amino acids. Looked up from germline, CDR1 is SNHLY and CDR2 is FYNNEI. Germline trimming cut 6 bases from V and 4 bases from J; bases unmatched to any gene: 6. The CDR3 nucleotides read TGTGCCAGCAGGCGACAGGGGGCGCAGGGAAACACCATATATTTT. Translation: CASRRQGAQGNTIYF.

This rearrangement joins TRBV21-1 to TRBJ1-6. TRBV21-1 constitutes a pseudogene. The CDR3 is 17 amino acids. This chain's CDR3 is CASSKCAYSNYNSPLHF. For the CDR3, the DNA is TGTGCCAGCAGCAAATGTGCGTACTCCAACTATAATTCACCCCTCCACTTT.

The genes are TRBV11-2 and TRBJ1-2; D ambiguous. Germline V CDR1 and CDR2: SGHAT, FQNNGV. The germline V and J ends were trimmed by 5 bases and 2 bases, with 9 bases remaining between them. The CDR3 runs to 13 residues. The CDR3 DNA follows: TGTGCCAGCAGCCCAGAACCCAACTATGGCTACACCTTC. Its protein product is CASSPEPNYGYTF.

The chain links TRBV6-5 to TRBJ2-6; the match to TRBD1 covers 7 bases. The V gene end was trimmed by 3 bases and the J gene end by 2 bases; junction bases not matched to a gene: 4. The V gene's germline CDR1 is MNHEY and CDR2 SVGAGI. This CDR3 is 16 amino acids long. The CDR3 DNA reads TGTGCCAGCAGTTATAACAGGGGTGCTGGGGCCAACGTCCTGACTTTC. This codes for CASSYNRGAGANVLTF.

This chain uses TRBV3-1 (or the pseudogene TRBV3-2) with TRBJ2-7; 9 bases line up with TRBD1. The CDR3 loop spans 15 amino acids. The V segment lost 1 base and the J segment 4 bases; nucleotides outside the gene matches: 5. Germline CDR1 and CDR2: LGHDT and YNNKEL (reference sequence). CDR3 residues: CASSQVPTGGYEQYF. As DNA, the CDR3 is TGTGCCAGCAGCCAAGTTCCGACAGGGGGGTACGAGCAGTACTTC.

The chain uses TRBV5-8 and TRBJ2-1; 14 nucleotides match TRBD2. The CDR3 loop spans 16 amino acids. Losses at the gene ends were 4 bases for V and 4 bases for J; bases not matched to a gene: 4. Germline V lookup: CDR1 SGHTS, CDR2 YDEGEE. The CDR3 region is CASSPGTSGGYNEQFF. The CDR3 bases are TGTGCCAGCAGCCCCGGGACTAGCGGGGGATACAATGAGCAGTTCTTC.